The next 27 T cell receptor beta chains were all read from a single sample in a study of blood T cell repertoires in COVID-19. Assay: immunoSEQ multiplex PCR; the TCRdb copy retains only in-frame clones and omits some. The profile shows almost 500,000 clones, roughly nine tenths of them singletons. The sequenced sample was PBMCs or T cells enriched from blood (not recorded which). Source of these receptors: a woman in her fifties or sixties who had recovered from COVID-19.

The gene calls are TRBV5-1 and TRBJ1-4; D is unresolved. V lost 0 bases to trimming and J lost 7 bases, with 10 bases between them. This CDR3 is built from 14 residues. CDR1 and CDR2 from the germline V gene are SGHRS and YFSETQ. CDR3 amino acids: CASSLEAGGEKLFF. The CDR3 DNA follows: TGCGCCAGCAGCTTGGAGGCAGGTGGTGAAAAACTGTTTTTT.

The chain has TRBV3-1 (or the pseudogene TRBV3-2) and TRBJ2-5, with 10 nucleotides matching TRBD2. Germline CDR1 and CDR2: LGHDT and YNNKEL (reference sequence). J gave up 0 bases and V 1 base, and 11 bases lay outside the gene matches. The CDR3 totals 19 residues. CDR3 sequence (DNA): TGTGCCAGCAGCCAAGGGCTAGCGGGGGCCCAGGTGTACCAAGAGACCCAGTACTTC. Translated: CASSQGLAGAQVYQETQYF.

The J gene is TRBJ2-4, the V gene TRBV4-1; 15 bases are shared with TRBD2. The CDR3 extends over 18 amino acids. The V and J ends lost 4 bases and 0 bases, in that order; junction bases with no gene match: 4. The V gene's germline CDR1 is MGHRA and CDR2 YSYEKL. The DNA of the CDR3 is TGCGCCAGCAGCCCGGGACTAGCGGGGGGCCTAGCCAAAAACATTCAGTACTTC. This translates into CASSPGLAGGLAKNIQYF.

The CDR3 spells CASSQSRGDNQPQHF. CDR3 nucleotide sequence: TGTGCCAGCAGCCAATCCAGGGGTGACAATCAGCCCCAGCATTTT. The chain combines TRBV4-2 with TRBJ1-5, with a tentative D call TRBD1 (6 bases). The CDR3 consists of 15 residues. The V end lost 2 bases, the J end lost 3 bases, and 11 bases lay between the germline ends. Germline CDR1 reads LGHNA; CDR2 reads YNFKEQ.

This rearrangement joins TRBV27 to TRBJ1-1; D remains ambiguous. V was pared by 3 bases and J by 3 bases, with 11 bases between. The CDR3 covers 14 residues. CDR1 and CDR2 from the germline V gene are MNHEY and SMNVEV (reference sequence). The CDR3 loop is CASSLSGGHTEAFF. The CDR3 DNA follows: TGTGCCAGCAGTTTGTCGGGAGGGCACACTGAAGCTTTCTTT.

This clone appeared a single time. This chain joins TRBV20-1 and TRBJ2-5; 7 bases are shared with TRBD2. The junction had 8 bases not matched to a gene; V was cut back by 3 bases and J by 4 bases. This CDR3 contains 14 residues. Germline assignment: CDR1 DFQATT and CDR2 SNEGSKA (reference sequence). CDR3 amino acids: CSASRGGGIETQYF. The CDR3 DNA follows: TGCAGTGCTAGTCGTGGCGGGGGTATAGAGACCCAGTACTTC.

As for this clone: One junction end disagrees with the germline gene, perhaps due to a read error. The chain combines TRBV7-7 with TRBJ2-1; 10 bases fit TRBD2. This CDR3 region has 15 residues. From germline, CDR1 is SSHAT and CDR2 FNYEAQ (reference sequence). Written as DNA, the CDR3 is TGTGCTAGCAGCTTAGCGTCAGCGGGGGGGCATGAGCAGTTCTTC. Amino acid sequence: CASSLASAGGHEQFF.

This sequence joins TRBV7-8 and TRBJ2-1, with 10 bases that match TRBD1. In germline, CDR1 is SGHVS, CDR2 FQNEAQ. Trimming at V came to 6 bases and at J to 0 bases, leaving 23 bases not matched to a gene. CDR3 length: 22 amino acids. Here the CDR3 reads CASRPFGGGTGDNVRSYNEQFF. The CDR3 DNA reads as TGTGCCAGCAGACCCTTCGGGGGGGGGACAGGGGACAACGTCCGCTCCTACAATGAGCAGTTCTTC. Based on the CDR3 plus reference TRBV7-8 and TRBJ2-1, the full variable domain is GAGVSQSPRYKVAKRGQDVALRCDPISGHVSLFWYQQALGQGPEFLTYFQNEAQLDKSGLPSDRFFAERPEGSVSTLKIQRTQQEDSAVYLCASRPFGGGTGDNVRSYNEQFFGPGTRLTVL.

This chain links TRBV19 with TRBJ1-6; 9 bases line up with TRBD1. V lost 3 bases to trimming and J lost 6 bases; unmatched junction nucleotides: 6. This CDR3 is 16 amino acids long. CDR1 is LNHDA, CDR2 SQIVND, per germline (reference sequence). The CDR3 DNA sequence: TGTGCCAGTAGTATGGCTCGGGACAGGGTTAATTCACCCCTCCACTTT. Its protein is CASSMARDRVNSPLHF.

V gene TRBV27 combines with J gene TRBJ1-2; 8 bases are shared with TRBD1. Trimming at V came to 2 bases and at J to 3 bases, leaving 5 bases not matched to a gene. Germline CDR1 reads MNHEY; CDR2 reads SMNVEV (reference sequence). The CDR3 totals 15 residues. CDR3 sequence reads: CASSLRAGGHYGYTF. CDR3 nucleotide sequence: TGTGCCAGCAGTTTACGAGCAGGGGGCCACTATGGCTACACCTTC.

The DNA for the CDR3 is TGTGCCAGCAGCCCCCGACGGAGGAGCTCTGGAAACACCATATATTTT. It codes for CASSPRRRSSGNTIYF. The rearrangement links TRBV3-1 (or the pseudogene TRBV3-2) to TRBJ1-3; D is unresolved. This CDR3 comprises 16 residues. The germline V and J ends were trimmed by 4 bases and 0 bases, with 13 bases remaining between them. Germline CDR1 reads LGHDT; CDR2 reads YNNKEL (reference sequence).

V is TRBV28 and J is TRBJ1-4; maybe TRBD1 (5 bases). The CDR3 runs 12 residues. Trimming pared 6 bases from V and 6 bases from J, leaving 8 bases between. CDR1 and CDR2 (germline): MDHEN, SYDVKM. CDR3 nucleotides: TGTGCCAGCAGCGCAGGGCATGAAAAACTGTTTTTT. Its protein product is CASSAGHEKLFF. Combining the CDR3 with reference TRBV28 and TRBJ1-4 gives the whole variable domain DVKVTQSSRYLVKRTGEKVFLECVQDMDHENMFWYRQDPGLGLRLIYFSYDVKMKEKGDIPEGYSVSREKKERFSLILESASTNQTSMYLCASSAGHEKLFFGSGTQLSVL.

The chain joins TRBV19 to TRBJ2-7; D is perhaps TRBD2 (6 bases). V lost 7 bases and J lost 5, with 24 bases in between. Germline V lookup: CDR1 LNHDA, CDR2 SQIVND (reference sequence). The CDR3 covers 16 residues. CDR3 bases: TGTGCCAGTACACTAAAAACCGGGGGTTTAAACGACGAGCAGTACGTC. Protein product: CASTLKTGGLNDEQYV.

The chain combines TRBV30 with TRBJ1-2; possible D gene TRBD1, 5 bases. The CDR3 consists of 14 residues. CDR1 and CDR2 (germline): GTSNPN, SVGIG (reference sequence). Between the trimmed V and J ends, which lost 4 bases and 4 bases, there was a span of 16 bases. For the CDR3, the DNA is TGTGCCTGGACCCGCCAGGGATTACGCTATGGCTACACCTTC. Encoded protein: CAWTRQGLRYGYTF.

This rearrangement joins TRBV7-6 to TRBJ2-4; 7 nucleotides line up with TRBD1. V was clipped by 5 bases and J by 5 bases; unmatched bases: 12. The CDR3 is 16 amino acids. Germline V gene lookup returns CDR1 SGHVS and CDR2 FNYEAQ. CDR3 sequence reads: CASSPRRGLGENIQYF. CDR3 in DNA: TGTGCCAGCAGCCCCAGAAGGGGGCTAGGGGAAAACATTCAGTACTTC.

Notes on this clone: Other nucleotide sequences in the sample specify the same CDR3. The V call is TRBV3-1 (or the pseudogene TRBV3-2), the J call TRBJ1-1, with unresolved D. The germline gives CDR1 LGHDT, CDR2 YNNKEL (reference sequence). V was trimmed by 4 bases and J by 5 bases, leaving 11 bases between them. The CDR3 extends over 13 amino acids. CDR3 sequence: CASSPTGLTEAFF. The CDR3, as DNA: TGTGCCAGCAGCCCCACCGGGTTGACTGAAGCTTTCTTT.

The chain couples TRBV9 to TRBJ1-1, with a possible D match to TRBD1 (5 bases). Germline V gene sequence: CDR1 SGDLS, CDR2 YYNGEE. V was cut by 0 bases and J by 3 bases, with 12 bases left in between. This CDR3 contains 15 residues. As DNA, the CDR3 is TGTGCCAGCAGCGTAGCGGGGGATGGGTACACTGAAGCTTTCTTT. Translated, it gives CASSVAGDGYTEAFF.

This clone was detected only once. The rearrangement joins TRBV7-2 to TRBJ2-3; TRBD1 matches 8 bases. The CDR3 runs to 15 residues. From germline, CDR1 is SGHTA and CDR2 FQGNSA. V was clipped by 5 bases and J by 6 bases; unmatched bases: 10. The CDR3 DNA reads as TGTGCCAGCAGCATAGGGGGAAACAGGGGGGATACGCAGTATTTT. Translating it yields CASSIGGNRGDTQYF.

The genes are TRBV24-1 and TRBJ2-1; the D is unclear. Germline V gene data show CDR1 as KGHDR and CDR2 as SFDVKD. This CDR3 is 13 amino acids long. Trimming cost V 5 bases and J 12 bases, with 16 bases left between them. CDR3 sequence (DNA): TGTGCCACCAGTGCCCGAGGTACTACTTTGCAGTTCTTC. Protein product: CATSARGTTLQFF.

The chain couples TRBV10-3 to TRBJ2-5, with D tentatively TRBD2 (7 bases). CDR1 and CDR2 (germline): ENHRY, SYGVKD. CDR3 size: 15 residues. Trimming left V 6 bases short and J 2 bases short, with 16 bases between. The DNA for the CDR3 is TGTGCCATCAGGAGGGGGGGGATATCTCAAGAGACCCAGTACTTC. Its protein is CAIRRGGISQETQYF.

The rearrangement uses TRBV23-1 and TRBJ2-1; 7 bases line up with TRBD1. TRBV23-1 is an open reading frame, and its role is uncertain. The CDR3 covers 15 residues. V shed 4 bases, J shed 6 bases, and the junction held 9 bases outside the gene matches. CDR3 protein: CASSRPDRMINEQFF. The CDR3 DNA sequence: TGCGCCAGCAGTCGTCCGGACAGGATGATCAATGAGCAGTTCTTC.

This chain joins TRBV27 and TRBJ1-1; 7 bases are a match to TRBD1. With 6 bases clipped from V and 6 bases from J, the junction kept 10 bases outside the gene matches. The CDR3 consists of 14 residues. The germline V gene has CDR1 MNHEY and CDR2 SMNVEV (reference sequence). The CDR3 DNA reads TGTGCCAGCAGGGTAGACAGGGCGGTGGCTGAAGCTTTCTTT. It specifies CASRVDRAVAEAFF.

This clone has a single count. Other DNA sequences within the sample encode an identical CDR3. This CDR3 reads CASSGQGRNQPQHF. The DNA of the CDR3 is TGTGCCAGTAGTGGACAGGGGAGGAACCAGCCCCAGCATTTT. This chain joins TRBV19 and TRBJ1-5; 9 nucleotides match TRBD1. CDR1 is LNHDA, CDR2 SQIVND, per germline (reference sequence). CDR3 size: 14 residues. The V segment lost 5 bases and the J segment 7 bases; nucleotides outside the gene matches: 6.

The chain carries TRBV3-1 (or the pseudogene TRBV3-2) and TRBJ2-1; 11 bases align to TRBD2. The ends lost 4 bases at V and 8 bases at J; junction bases unmatched: 10. This CDR3 contains 16 residues. Germline V CDR1 and CDR2: LGHDT, YNNKEL (reference sequence). CDR3 residues: CASSRNLAGGSHEQFF. CDR3 sequence (DNA): TGTGCCAGCAGCCGAAATCTAGCGGGGGGATCCCATGAGCAGTTCTTC.

This sequence joins TRBV10-1 and TRBJ1-5, with 7 bases fitting TRBD1. This CDR3 has 15 amino acids. The V and J ends lost 7 bases and 0 bases, in that order; junction bases with no gene match: 6. The germline V gene encodes CDR1 WNHNN and CDR2 SYGVQD (reference sequence). The DNA of the CDR3 is TGCGCCAGCACCACAGGGGCTTATAGCAATCAGCCCCAGCATTTT. Residues: CASTTGAYSNQPQHF.

The chain couples TRBV12-3 or TRBV12-4 to TRBJ1-2, with 8 bases matching TRBD1. V shed 6 bases, J shed 5 bases, and the junction held 5 bases outside the gene matches. The CDR3 runs 13 residues. The CDR3 coding sequence is TGTGCCAGCAGCAGGACAGGGAGTTATGGCTACACCTTC. This sequence encodes CASSRTGSYGYTF.

This sequence joins TRBV5-1 and TRBJ2-5, with TRBD1 identical over 7 bases. The CDR3 has 14 amino acids. The junction had 7 bases not matched to a gene; V was cut back by 3 bases and J by 5 bases. Germline V lookup: CDR1 SGHRS, CDR2 YFSETQ. CDR3 sequence reads: CASSSAGGLETQYF. The DNA for the CDR3 is TGCGCCAGCAGCTCGGCAGGGGGTCTGGAGACCCAGTACTTC. Together with reference TRBV5-1 and TRBJ2-5, the CDR3 gives the full variable domain: KAGVTQTPRYLIKTRGQQVTLSCSPISGHRSVSWYQQTPGQGLQFLFEYFSETQRNKGNFPGRFSGRQFSNSRSEMNVSTLELGDSALYLCASSSAGGLETQYFGPGTRLLVL.